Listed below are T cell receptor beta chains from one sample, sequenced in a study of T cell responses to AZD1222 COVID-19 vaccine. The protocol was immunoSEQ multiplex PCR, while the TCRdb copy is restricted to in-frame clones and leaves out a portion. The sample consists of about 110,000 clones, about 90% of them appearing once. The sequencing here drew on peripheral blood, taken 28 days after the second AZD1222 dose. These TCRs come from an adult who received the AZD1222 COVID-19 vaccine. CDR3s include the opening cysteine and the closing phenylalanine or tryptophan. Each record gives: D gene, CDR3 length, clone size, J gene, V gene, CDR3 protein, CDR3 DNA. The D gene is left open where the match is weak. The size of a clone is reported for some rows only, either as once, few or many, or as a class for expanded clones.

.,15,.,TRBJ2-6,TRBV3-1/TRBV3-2,CASRPKGTGANVLTF,TGTGCCAGCAGGCCTAAGGGGACTGGGGCCAACGTCCTGACTTTC
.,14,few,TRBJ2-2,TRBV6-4,CASSDSPEGGELFF,TGTGCCAGCAGTGACTCCCCGGAGGGCGGGGAGCTGTTTTTT
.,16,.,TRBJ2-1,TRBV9,CASNLYKSSSYNEQFF,TGTGCCAGCAACCTGTATAAGTCGAGCTCCTACAATGAGCAGTTCTTC
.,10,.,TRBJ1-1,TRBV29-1,CSARNTEAFF,TGCAGCGCTAGAAACACTGAAGCTTTCTTT
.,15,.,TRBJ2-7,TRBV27,CASSANRVRSYEQYF,TGTGCCAGCAGTGCCAACAGGGTCCGCTCCTACGAGCAGTACTTC
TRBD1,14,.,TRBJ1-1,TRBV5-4,CASSRDRENTEAFF,TGTGCCAGCAGCCGGGACAGAGAGAACACTGAAGCTTTCTTT
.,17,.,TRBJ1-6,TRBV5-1,CASSSQTSTDGGSPLHF,TGCGCCAGCAGCTCCCAAACCTCCACAGACGGAGGTTCACCCCTCCACTTT
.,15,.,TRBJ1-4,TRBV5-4,CASSFGPEQLEKLFF,TGTGCCAGCAGCTTTGGACCCGAGCAGCTCGAAAAACTGTTTTTT
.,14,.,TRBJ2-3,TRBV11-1,CASSPGGTRDTQYF,TGTGCCAGTTCGCCCGGGGGGACAAGAGATACGCAGTATTTT
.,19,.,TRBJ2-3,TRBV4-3,CASSQTWIQGGLLTDTQYF,TGCGCCAGCAGCCAAACTTGGATCCAGGGGGGCCTTTTGACAGATACGCAGTATTTT
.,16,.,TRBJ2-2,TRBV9,CASSARRGTNTGELFF,TGTGCCAGCAGCGCCCGAAGGGGGACAAACACCGGGGAGCTGTTTTTT
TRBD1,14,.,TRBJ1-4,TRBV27,CASSLGQGNEKLFF,TGTGCCAGCAGTTTGGGACAGGGTAATGAAAAACTGTTTTTT
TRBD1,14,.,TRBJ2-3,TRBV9,CASSAGQGPDTQYF,TGTGCCAGCAGCGCGGGACAGGGCCCAGATACGCAGTATTTT
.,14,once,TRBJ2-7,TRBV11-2,CASSASSDYYEQYF,TGTGCCAGCAGCGCATCTAGCGATTACTACGAGCAGTACTTC
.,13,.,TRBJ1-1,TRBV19,CASRRTMNTEAFF,TGTGCCAGCCGGAGGACCATGAACACTGAAGCTTTCTTT
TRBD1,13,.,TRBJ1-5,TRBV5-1,CASRDREDQPQHF,TGCGCCAGCCGGGACAGGGAGGATCAGCCCCAGCATTTT
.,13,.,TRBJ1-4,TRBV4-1,CASSQWRGEKLFF,TGCGCCAGCAGCCAGTGGCGGGGGGAAAAACTGTTTTTT
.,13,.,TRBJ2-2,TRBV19,CASIPGWPGELFF,TGTGCCAGTATTCCAGGGTGGCCCGGGGAGCTGTTTTTT
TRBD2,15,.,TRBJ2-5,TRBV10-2,CASSGDGGVSETQYF,TGCGCCAGCAGTGGGGACGGGGGGGTTTCAGAGACCCAGTACTTC